This T cell receptor (beta chain) was found in a study of T-cell memory formation after mild COVID-19. Germline-derived CDR1 and CDR2 are SGHDT and YYEEEE. The CDR3 covers 19 residues. V dropped 1 base and J dropped 4; count of bases not matched to a gene: 15. Turning to this clonotype: Its antigen is currently unknown.

One entry per CDR3 protein results from TCRdb running MiXCR on the 5' RACE reads. The sample has some 350,000 distinct CDR3 sequences; roughly 13% are singletons. General observations from the study: What remained unconfirmed was the SARS-CoV-2 specificity of second-wave clones peaking on day 37. Memory from before infection featured some responding clones, which suggests cross-reactive memory joined.

V gene TRBV5-6 combines with J gene TRBJ1-5, with 9 bases matching TRBD1. This clonotype was obtained from a man aged 18 to 30 who had mild COVID-19 (a few samples of this study predate the infection). Cell type and time point are not known. Sequenced input: PBMCs or a T cell subset sorted from them (not recorded which). The CDR3 DNA sequence: TGTGCCAGCAGCTTGTCTACTGGGACAGGGCTGCCCATGAATCAGCCCCAGCATTTT. Protein: CASSLSTGTGLPMNQPQHF.